This is a list of T cell receptor beta chains from one sample in a study of T-cell reconstitution after alpha-beta-depleted transplantation in children. Each CDR3 protein is one row after TCRdb ran MiXCR on the PCR reads. The profile covers some 400,000 distinct CDR3 sequences, with just over 20% appearing a single time and 3% to 4% taken by the ten largest. Sequencing used PBMCs from the stem cell graft donor, obtained from the stem cell graft. These receptors were collected from a human donor who donated a stem cell graft to a child with acute myeloid leukemia. Both conserved end residues are part of each CDR3. D genes are given only for firm matches. Only part of the rows carry a size: once, few, many, or a class if the clone is expanded.

abundance: .
j_gene: TRBJ2-1
v_gene: TRBV24-1
d_gene: .
len: 13
CDR3nt: TGTGCCACCATGGGGGTCCCCTACAATGAGCAGTTCTTC
CDR3aa: CATMGVPYNEQFF

abundance: many
j_gene: TRBJ2-5
v_gene: TRBV20-1
d_gene: .
len: 13
CDR3nt: TGCAGTGCTAGAGAGGGCAGGGAAGAGACCCAGTACTTC
CDR3aa: CSAREGREETQYF

abundance: many
j_gene: TRBJ2-3
v_gene: TRBV15
d_gene: .
len: 13
CDR3nt: TGTGCCACCAGCAGAGATAAGGTAGATACGCAGTATTTT
CDR3aa: CATSRDKVDTQYF

abundance: few
j_gene: TRBJ2-3
v_gene: TRBV20-1
d_gene: .
len: 11
CDR3nt: TGCAGTGCTAGGTTCACAGATACGCAGTATTTT
CDR3aa: CSARFTDTQYF

abundance: .
j_gene: TRBJ2-3
v_gene: TRBV12-3/TRBV12-4
d_gene: .
len: 12
CDR3nt: TGTGCCAGCAGCCGGAGTGTAGATACGCAGTATTTT
CDR3aa: CASSRSVDTQYF

abundance: few
j_gene: TRBJ1-1
v_gene: TRBV15
d_gene: .
len: 13
CDR3nt: TGTGCCACCAGCAGAGGGGCGAACACTGAAGCTTTCTTT
CDR3aa: CATSRGANTEAFF

abundance: .
j_gene: TRBJ2-4
v_gene: TRBV27
d_gene: .
len: 16
CDR3nt: TGTGCCAGCAGTTTATCGGTCCCTCTAGCCAAAAACATTCAGTACTTC
CDR3aa: CASSLSVPLAKNIQYF

abundance: .
j_gene: TRBJ2-7
v_gene: TRBV20-1
d_gene: TRBD2
len: 22
CDR3nt: TGCAGTGCTAGAGCCCTCTCCCGGGGGCGACTAGCGGGAGGCCGCCACGCATACGAGCAGTACTTC
CDR3aa: CSARALSRGRLAGGRHAYEQYF

abundance: .
j_gene: TRBJ1-1
v_gene: TRBV4-1
d_gene: .
len: 17
CDR3nt: TGCGCCAGCAGCCAAGAACCGACGCCGATGGGGAACACTGAAGCTTTCTTT
CDR3aa: CASSQEPTPMGNTEAFF

abundance: few
j_gene: TRBJ2-2
v_gene: TRBV6-4
d_gene: .
len: 15
CDR3nt: TGTGCCAGCAGCCAGACCCGGCCCGGTACCGGGGAGCTGTTTTTT
CDR3aa: CASSQTRPGTGELFF

abundance: .
j_gene: TRBJ1-2
v_gene: TRBV5-4
d_gene: .
len: 14
CDR3nt: TGTGCCAGCAGCTTGGAAACCCTTGGCTATGGCTACACCTTC
CDR3aa: CASSLETLGYGYTF

abundance: .
j_gene: TRBJ2-7
v_gene: TRBV25-1
d_gene: TRBD1
len: 17
CDR3nt: TGTGCCAGCAGTCCCCACGGACGGGACAGACTTTTTTACGAGCAGTACTTC
CDR3aa: CASSPHGRDRLFYEQYF

abundance: few
j_gene: TRBJ2-2
v_gene: TRBV5-1
d_gene: .
len: 15
CDR3nt: TGCGCCAGCAGCTTGTTGGAGGGATTCACCGGGGAGCTGTTTTTT
CDR3aa: CASSLLEGFTGELFF

abundance: few
j_gene: TRBJ2-5
v_gene: TRBV20-1
d_gene: .
len: 12
CDR3nt: TGCAGTGCTCCACATTTCGAGGAGACCCAGTACTTC
CDR3aa: CSAPHFEETQYF

abundance: .
j_gene: TRBJ2-1
v_gene: TRBV28
d_gene: TRBD1
len: 16
CDR3nt: TGTGCCAGCAGTTCTCCCGGGACAGGGCCTTACAATGAGCAGTTCTTC
CDR3aa: CASSSPGTGPYNEQFF

abundance: few
j_gene: TRBJ2-1
v_gene: TRBV20-1
d_gene: .
len: 14
CDR3nt: TGCAGTGCTACCGGGCGGGACTCCTACAATGAGCAGTTCTTC
CDR3aa: CSATGRDSYNEQFF

abundance: .
j_gene: TRBJ2-2
v_gene: TRBV15
d_gene: .
len: 17
CDR3nt: TGTGCCACCAGCCCGGCGGTACATCCCCCTCCCACCGGGGAGCTGTTTTTT
CDR3aa: CATSPAVHPPPTGELFF

abundance: few
j_gene: TRBJ1-2
v_gene: TRBV12-3/TRBV12-4
d_gene: .
len: 13
CDR3nt: TGTGCCAGCAGCACCGGACAGAACTATGGCTACACCTTC
CDR3aa: CASSTGQNYGYTF

abundance: few
j_gene: TRBJ2-7
v_gene: TRBV15
d_gene: TRBD2
len: 16
CDR3nt: TGTGCCACCAGCTCAACCTTCGGACTAGGTGGTTACGAGCAGTACTTC
CDR3aa: CATSSTFGLGGYEQYF

abundance: .
j_gene: TRBJ2-5
v_gene: TRBV12-3/TRBV12-4
d_gene: .
len: 15
CDR3nt: TGTGCCAGCAGCACAATCCCAGGGGGAGGGGAGACCCAGTACTTC
CDR3aa: CASSTIPGGGETQYF

abundance: .
j_gene: TRBJ2-7
v_gene: TRBV15
d_gene: .
len: 14
CDR3nt: TGTGCCACCAGCAGAGATCTGGCAGACTACGAGCAGTACTTC
CDR3aa: CATSRDLADYEQYF

abundance: .
j_gene: TRBJ2-7
v_gene: TRBV30
d_gene: .
len: 13
CDR3nt: TGTGCCTGGATCAGAGACAAGACCTACGAGCAGTACTTC
CDR3aa: CAWIRDKTYEQYF

abundance: .
j_gene: TRBJ2-7
v_gene: TRBV12-3/TRBV12-4
d_gene: .
len: 14
CDR3nt: TGTGCCAGCAGCACCGGACGGAATTCCTACGAGCAGTACTTC
CDR3aa: CASSTGRNSYEQYF

abundance: few
j_gene: TRBJ2-7
v_gene: TRBV27
d_gene: TRBD2
len: 14
CDR3nt: TGTGCCAGCAGTTGGGGAGCGGGAGGCCACGAGCAGTACTTC
CDR3aa: CASSWGAGGHEQYF

abundance: .
j_gene: TRBJ2-2
v_gene: TRBV6-6
d_gene: .
len: 12
CDR3nt: TGTGCCAGCAGACCCACAACCGGGGAGCTGTTTTTT
CDR3aa: CASRPTTGELFF

abundance: few
j_gene: TRBJ2-5
v_gene: TRBV4-2
d_gene: .
len: 17
CDR3nt: TGTGCCAGCAGCACCTCCCTCAGCGCAGGGAGCCAAGAGACCCAGTACTTC
CDR3aa: CASSTSLSAGSQETQYF

abundance: few
j_gene: TRBJ2-7
v_gene: TRBV29-1
d_gene: .
len: 11
CDR3nt: TGCAGCGTTGAATCGCCCCACGAGCAGTACTTC
CDR3aa: CSVESPHEQYF

abundance: few
j_gene: TRBJ2-3
v_gene: TRBV7-2
d_gene: TRBD1
len: 17
CDR3nt: TGTGCCAGCAGTATCGACTCGGCGGACAGGGGGACGGATACGCAGTATTTT
CDR3aa: CASSIDSADRGTDTQYF

abundance: many
j_gene: TRBJ1-1
v_gene: TRBV25-1
d_gene: .
len: 12
CDR3nt: TGTGCCAGCAAGGAGGTCGGCACTGAAGCTTTCTTT
CDR3aa: CASKEVGTEAFF

abundance: few
j_gene: TRBJ1-5
v_gene: TRBV20-1
d_gene: .
len: 11
CDR3nt: TGCAGTGCTTTCAGGGAAGTTCCCCAGCATTTT
CDR3aa: CSAFREVPQHF

abundance: many
j_gene: TRBJ2-1
v_gene: TRBV7-9
d_gene: .
len: 14
CDR3nt: TGTGCCAGCAGCCGGCCGAAGGGAGGAGATGAGCAGTTCTTC
CDR3aa: CASSRPKGGDEQFF

abundance: few
j_gene: TRBJ2-1
v_gene: TRBV20-1
d_gene: TRBD2
len: 14
CDR3nt: TGCAGTGTAGTGACTAGCGGGAGAATCGATGAGCAGTTCTTC
CDR3aa: CSVVTSGRIDEQFF

abundance: .
j_gene: TRBJ2-2
v_gene: TRBV29-1
d_gene: .
len: 11
CDR3nt: TGCAGCGTTGTGTCCACCGGGGAGCTGTTTTTT
CDR3aa: CSVVSTGELFF